Below are 5 T cell receptor beta chains sequenced from a single sample in a study of blood T cell repertoires in COVID-19. Assay used: immunoSEQ multiplex PCR; TCRdb lists only in-frame clones, some missing. The sample lists some 96,000 clones; around 88% were seen once. Sample: peripheral blood. These receptors originate from a man aged 80 or over with acute or convalescent COVID-19.

In this sample, this clone turned up once. The rearrangement links TRBV28 to TRBJ1-2; unclear D gene. V shed 7 bases and J shed 6 bases, with 12 bases lying between them. The CDR3 length is 12 residues. CDR1 is MDHEN, CDR2 SYDVKM, per germline. The CDR3 coding sequence is TGTGCCAGCACCAGTCTCTCCCATGGCTACACCTTC. Translated: CASTSLSHGYTF.

The chain has TRBV28 and TRBJ2-1; 9 bases match TRBD2. The CDR3 spans 15 residues. CDR1 and CDR2 (germline): MDHEN, SYDVKM. V gave up 5 bases and J gave up 1 base; unmatched junction bases: 3. The CDR3 reads CASSHSGSSYNEQFF. The CDR3 DNA sequence: TGTGCCAGCAGTCATAGCGGGAGTTCCTACAATGAGCAGTTCTTC. The full variable domain, with the rest looked up from reference TRBV28 and TRBJ2-1, is DVKVTQSSRYLVKRTGEKVFLECVQDMDHENMFWYRQDPGLGLRLIYFSYDVKMKEKGDIPEGYSVSREKKERFSLILESASTNQTSMYLCASSHSGSSYNEQFFGPGTRLTVL.

The rearrangement uses TRBV6-2 or TRBV6-3 and TRBJ1-5; 7 bases are shared with TRBD1. From germline, CDR1 is MNHEY and CDR2 SVGEGT. Trimming removed 6 bases from V and 0 bases from J; junction bases left unmatched: 11. The CDR3 has 17 residues. The CDR3 bases are TGTGCCAGCAGCCGAATCCCGGGACAGAATAGCAATCAGCCCCAGCATTTT. Residues: CASSRIPGQNSNQPQHF.

The CDR3 region has the DNA TGTGCCAGCAGTGGAGCGGAGGGCCGTGAAGGGTACGAGCAGTACTTC. Its translation: CASSGAEGREGYEQYF. This chain connects TRBV6-1 to TRBJ2-7; maybe TRBD2 (6 bases). The CDR3 sequence is 16 residues long. Deletions cut 4 bases from V and 4 bases from J, with 20 bases between. Germline values: CDR1 MNHNS, CDR2 SASEGT.

This clone appeared once. The genes are TRBV12-3 or TRBV12-4 and TRBJ1-5; possibly TRBD1 for D (6 bases). The V gene lost 7 bases and the J gene lost 7 bases, with 14 bases spanning the gap. This CDR3 spans 13 amino acids. The CDR3 reads CASTRTGNQPQHF. DNA for the CDR3: TGTGCCAGCACCAGAACAGGGAACCAGCCCCAGCATTTT.